Here is one T cell receptor (beta chain) with its context. In this CDR3 the conserved last residue, phenylalanine or tryptophan, is missing, so a read error is likely. This sample stems from a study of patients and donors after allogeneic stem cell transplantation. From the RT-PCR reads, TCRdb called clonotypes with MiXCR, one entry per CDR3 protein. This sample has roughly 150,000 distinct CDR3 sequences; nearly 25% occur once, and the top ten carry roughly 27%. The germline V gene encodes CDR1 ENHRY and CDR2 SYGVKD. The CDR3 has 11 residues. Trimming removed 6 bases at V and 3 bases at J, with 6 bases between.

J is TRBJ2-7 and V is TRBV10-3; unclear D gene. The sequence came from a human donor who was either an allogeneic HSCT recipient or a stem cell or donor lymphocyte infusion donor (not recorded which). It is not recorded whose cells these are; they may come from a transplant donor. Material for sequencing was blood, either unsorted or a sorted T cell fraction (not recorded which). The CDR3 protein is CAIRENYEQYS. For the CDR3, the DNA is TGTGCCATCAGGGAGAACTACGAGCAGTACTCC.